Listed below are T cell receptor beta chains from one sample, sequenced in a study of blood T cell repertoires in COVID-19. TCRdb keeps only in-frame clones here, not all; method: immunoSEQ multiplex PCR. Of a few hundred thousand clones listed, nearly 90% are singletons. Sequenced: PBMCs or T cells enriched from blood (not recorded which). These receptor sequences come from a woman aged 30 to 39 who had recovered from COVID-19. CDR3s include the opening cysteine and the closing phenylalanine or tryptophan. A D gene is named only where the DNA matches it firmly. Not all rows give a size; the values are once, few, many and, for expanded clones, a class.

d_call: -; j_call: TRBJ1-5; clone_size: -; v_call: TRBV5-3; cdr3_length: 14; cdr3_aa: CARSLVTECQPQHF; cdr3_nt: TGTGCCAGAAGCTTGGTGACAGAGTGTCAGCCCCAGCATTTT
d_call: -; j_call: TRBJ2-5; clone_size: -; v_call: TRBV7-9; cdr3_length: 14; cdr3_aa: CASTYRGAGETQYF; cdr3_nt: TGTGCCAGCACCTACAGAGGGGCGGGGGAGACCCAGTACTTC
d_call: -; j_call: TRBJ1-2; clone_size: -; v_call: TRBV4-1; cdr3_length: 11; cdr3_aa: CASSQERGITF; cdr3_nt: TGCGCCAGCAGCCAAGAGCGGGGGATCACCTTC
d_call: TRBD2; j_call: TRBJ2-3; clone_size: -; v_call: TRBV7-9; cdr3_length: 16; cdr3_aa: CASSLGGGGARDTQYF; cdr3_nt: TGTGCCAGCAGCTTAGGGGGCGGGGGAGCGAGGGATACGCAGTATTTT
d_call: -; j_call: TRBJ1-1; clone_size: -; v_call: TRBV27; cdr3_length: 13; cdr3_aa: CASSLSWATEAFF; cdr3_nt: TGTGCCAGCAGTTTAAGTTGGGCCACTGAAGCTTTCTTT
d_call: -; j_call: TRBJ1-1; clone_size: -; v_call: TRBV3-1/TRBV3-2; cdr3_length: 11; cdr3_aa: CASGRATEAFF; cdr3_nt: TGTGCCAGCGGGCGGGCCACTGAAGCTTTCTTT
d_call: -; j_call: TRBJ1-5; clone_size: -; v_call: TRBV7-2; cdr3_length: 13; cdr3_aa: CASSSRGGLPQHF; cdr3_nt: TGTGCCAGCAGCTCCCGCGGGGGGCTGCCCCAGCATTTT
d_call: TRBD2; j_call: TRBJ2-3; clone_size: -; v_call: TRBV30; cdr3_length: 15; cdr3_aa: CAWSAGLAGDQAQYF; cdr3_nt: TGTGCCTGGAGTGCAGGACTAGCGGGGGATCAGGCGCAGTATTTT
d_call: TRBD1; j_call: TRBJ1-2; clone_size: -; v_call: TRBV6-1; cdr3_length: 14; cdr3_aa: CASSDRGGADGYTF; cdr3_nt: TGTGCCAGCAGTGACAGAGGGGGCGCCGATGGCTACACCTTC
d_call: -; j_call: TRBJ1-2; clone_size: once; v_call: TRBV14; cdr3_length: 15; cdr3_aa: CASSQEWPTNYGYTF; cdr3_nt: TGTGCCAGCAGCCAAGAATGGCCGACTAACTATGGCTACACCTTC
d_call: -; j_call: TRBJ1-1; clone_size: -; v_call: TRBV9; cdr3_length: 15; cdr3_aa: CASSVASGMNTEAFF; cdr3_nt: TGTGCCAGCAGCGTAGCATCAGGGATGAACACTGAAGCTTTCTTT
d_call: TRBD1; j_call: TRBJ1-4; clone_size: -; v_call: TRBV30; cdr3_length: 13; cdr3_aa: CACPQGSNEKLFF; cdr3_nt: TGTGCCTGCCCACAGGGGTCTAATGAAAAACTGTTTTTT
d_call: -; j_call: TRBJ1-1; clone_size: -; v_call: TRBV3-1/TRBV3-2; cdr3_length: 13; cdr3_aa: CASSLSGLTEAFF; cdr3_nt: TGTGCCAGCAGCCTGTCGGGGTTAACTGAAGCTTTCTTT
d_call: -; j_call: TRBJ1-3; clone_size: -; v_call: TRBV5-4; cdr3_length: 15; cdr3_aa: CASSPQDANGGTIYF; cdr3_nt: TGTGCCAGCAGCCCGCAGGACGCCAACGGGGGCACCATATATTTT
d_call: -; j_call: TRBJ2-7; clone_size: -; v_call: TRBV6-5; cdr3_length: 13; cdr3_aa: CASSDSGLGEQYF; cdr3_nt: TGTGCCAGCAGTGACTCCGGGTTAGGCGAGCAGTACTTC
d_call: TRBD1; j_call: TRBJ1-4; clone_size: -; v_call: TRBV9; cdr3_length: 18; cdr3_aa: CASSVGSGQVFRGNELFF; cdr3_nt: TGTGCCAGCAGCGTAGGATCGGGACAGGTATTTCGGGGAAATGAGCTGTTTTTT
d_call: -; j_call: TRBJ1-2; clone_size: -; v_call: TRBV20-1; cdr3_length: 11; cdr3_aa: CSATGVYGYTF; cdr3_nt: TGCAGTGCTACAGGGGTTTATGGCTACACCTTC
d_call: -; j_call: TRBJ1-2; clone_size: -; v_call: TRBV10-3; cdr3_length: 17; cdr3_aa: CAISESKAPTGSRGYTF; cdr3_nt: TGTGCCATCAGTGAGTCGAAAGCCCCAACAGGGTCAAGGGGCTACACCTTC
d_call: TRBD2; j_call: TRBJ2-2; clone_size: -; v_call: TRBV5-1; cdr3_length: 14; cdr3_aa: CASRGAGDTGELFF; cdr3_nt: TGCGCCAGCAGAGGGGCGGGGGACACCGGGGAGCTGTTTTTT
d_call: TRBD1; j_call: TRBJ1-2; clone_size: -; v_call: TRBV9; cdr3_length: 16; cdr3_aa: CASPVTGGPPDYGYTF; cdr3_nt: TGTGCCAGCCCCGTCACAGGGGGACCGCCGGACTATGGCTACACCTTC
d_call: TRBD2; j_call: TRBJ2-5; clone_size: once; v_call: TRBV2; cdr3_length: 14; cdr3_aa: CASSERGGRETQYF; cdr3_nt: TGTGCCAGTTCGGAGCGGGGGGGCAGGGAGACCCAGTACTTC
d_call: -; j_call: TRBJ2-4; clone_size: -; v_call: TRBV5-5; cdr3_length: 16; cdr3_aa: CASSLGEGVAKNIQYF; cdr3_nt: TGTGCCAGCAGCTTGGGAGAGGGAGTAGCCAAAAACATTCAGTACTTC
d_call: TRBD2; j_call: TRBJ2-6; clone_size: -; v_call: TRBV2; cdr3_length: 19; cdr3_aa: CASSRGTSGTYSGANVLTF; cdr3_nt: TGTGCCAGCAGCCGTGGGACTAGCGGGACCTACTCTGGGGCCAACGTCCTGACTTTC
d_call: -; j_call: TRBJ1-1; clone_size: -; v_call: TRBV4-3; cdr3_length: 15; cdr3_aa: CASSQVGQGNTEAFF; cdr3_nt: TGCGCCAGCAGCCAAGTTGGCCAGGGCAACACTGAAGCTTTCTTT
d_call: TRBD1; j_call: TRBJ2-2; clone_size: -; v_call: TRBV30; cdr3_length: 15; cdr3_aa: CAWSVTGTNTGELFF; cdr3_nt: TGTGCCTGGAGTGTGACAGGGACGAACACCGGGGAGCTGTTTTTT
d_call: TRBD1; j_call: TRBJ2-4; clone_size: -; v_call: TRBV6-6; cdr3_length: 20; cdr3_aa: CASSPRGRLNRGLAKNIQYF; cdr3_nt: TGTGCCAGCAGTCCAAGGGGGCGGTTGAACAGGGGGCTAGCCAAAAACATTCAGTACTTC
d_call: TRBD2; j_call: TRBJ2-5; clone_size: -; v_call: TRBV7-2; cdr3_length: 16; cdr3_aa: CASSPRLAGPQETQYF; cdr3_nt: TGTGCCAGCAGCCCACGACTAGCGGGACCCCAAGAGACCCAGTACTTC
d_call: TRBD2; j_call: TRBJ2-1; clone_size: few; v_call: TRBV11-2; cdr3_length: 15; cdr3_aa: CASSSGLAGYNEQFF; cdr3_nt: TGTGCCAGCAGCTCGGGACTAGCGGGCTACAATGAGCAGTTCTTC
d_call: -; j_call: TRBJ1-1; clone_size: -; v_call: TRBV7-8; cdr3_length: 14; cdr3_aa: CASSLAKMRTEAFF; cdr3_nt: TGTGCCAGCAGCTTAGCCAAAATGAGGACTGAAGCTTTCTTT
d_call: TRBD1; j_call: TRBJ2-1; clone_size: -; v_call: TRBV19; cdr3_length: 13; cdr3_aa: CASTRDRGYEQFF; cdr3_nt: TGTGCCAGTACCCGGGACAGGGGATATGAGCAGTTCTTC
d_call: -; j_call: TRBJ1-1; clone_size: -; v_call: TRBV19; cdr3_length: 15; cdr3_aa: CASSIVGDPNTEAFF; cdr3_nt: TGTGCCAGTAGTATAGTGGGAGACCCTAACACTGAAGCTTTCTTT
d_call: TRBD1; j_call: TRBJ1-4; clone_size: -; v_call: TRBV19; cdr3_length: 17; cdr3_aa: CASSIDSTGQGDEKLFF; cdr3_nt: TGTGCCAGTAGTATAGACTCTACGGGACAGGGGGATGAAAAACTGTTTTTT
d_call: TRBD1; j_call: TRBJ1-3; clone_size: -; v_call: TRBV5-5; cdr3_length: 15; cdr3_aa: CASSFTGGPGNTIYF; cdr3_nt: TGTGCCAGCAGCTTCACAGGGGGCCCTGGAAACACCATATATTTT
d_call: -; j_call: TRBJ2-7; clone_size: -; v_call: TRBV27; cdr3_length: 12; cdr3_aa: CASSLTGDEQYF; cdr3_nt: TGTGCCAGCAGTTTAACGGGAGACGAGCAGTACTTC
d_call: TRBD2; j_call: TRBJ2-1; clone_size: -; v_call: TRBV7-9; cdr3_length: 13; cdr3_aa: CAGGSSGGYEQFF; cdr3_nt: TGTGCCGGCGGGTCTAGCGGGGGCTATGAGCAGTTCTTC
d_call: TRBD1; j_call: TRBJ2-1; clone_size: once; v_call: TRBV27; cdr3_length: 12; cdr3_aa: CASSLSTGPVFF; cdr3_nt: TGTGCCAGCAGTTTATCGACAGGGCCAGTGTTCTTC
d_call: -; j_call: TRBJ2-2; clone_size: once; v_call: TRBV7-8; cdr3_length: 16; cdr3_aa: CASSKRAGETTGELFF; cdr3_nt: TGTGCCAGCTCGAAACGGGCAGGGGAAACCACCGGGGAGCTGTTTTTT
d_call: -; j_call: TRBJ2-3; clone_size: -; v_call: TRBV21-1; cdr3_length: 18; cdr3_aa: CASSKVGGALAHTDTQYF; cdr3_nt: TGTGCCAGCAGCAAAGTCGGAGGTGCCCTAGCCCACACAGATACGCAGTATTTT
d_call: TRBD2; j_call: TRBJ2-2; clone_size: -; v_call: TRBV4-3; cdr3_length: 18; cdr3_aa: CASSQESPSGTNTGELFF; cdr3_nt: TGCGCCAGCAGCCAAGAGTCGCCTAGCGGGACGAACACCGGGGAGCTGTTTTTT
d_call: -; j_call: TRBJ2-7; clone_size: -; v_call: TRBV9; cdr3_length: 16; cdr3_aa: CASSVDPLGTTYEQYF; cdr3_nt: TGTGCCAGCAGCGTAGACCCTCTGGGCACGACCTACGAGCAGTACTTC
d_call: -; j_call: TRBJ2-7; clone_size: once; v_call: TRBV5-1; cdr3_length: 17; cdr3_aa: CASSFTFRDPIAYEQYF; cdr3_nt: TGCGCCAGCAGCTTCACGTTCCGGGATCCGATCGCCTACGAGCAGTACTTC
d_call: -; j_call: TRBJ1-2; clone_size: -; v_call: TRBV6-5; cdr3_length: 13; cdr3_aa: CASSTPGGYGYTF; cdr3_nt: TGTGCCAGCAGTACCCCGGGGGGCTATGGCTACACCTTC
d_call: -; j_call: TRBJ1-6; clone_size: -; v_call: TRBV5-8; cdr3_length: 16; cdr3_aa: CASSLRYLTHNSPLHF; cdr3_nt: TGTGCCAGCAGCTTGAGATACTTAACCCATAATTCACCCCTCCACTTT
d_call: -; j_call: TRBJ2-7; clone_size: -; v_call: TRBV10-3; cdr3_length: 15; cdr3_aa: CAISGKLAGSYEQYF; cdr3_nt: TGTGCCATCAGTGGGAAGCTGGCAGGCTCCTACGAGCAGTACTTC
d_call: TRBD2; j_call: TRBJ2-1; clone_size: -; v_call: TRBV27; cdr3_length: 17; cdr3_aa: CASSPIAGAPTGNEQFF; cdr3_nt: TGTGCCAGCAGTCCAATAGCGGGGGCCCCTACTGGGAATGAGCAGTTCTTC
d_call: TRBD2; j_call: TRBJ2-7; clone_size: -; v_call: TRBV2; cdr3_length: 14; cdr3_aa: CASRVRGGTYEQYF; cdr3_nt: TGTGCCAGCAGGGTACGCGGGGGTACCTACGAGCAGTACTTC
d_call: -; j_call: TRBJ1-3; clone_size: -; v_call: TRBV5-1; cdr3_length: 14; cdr3_aa: CASKQVSSGNTIYF; cdr3_nt: TGCGCCAGCAAACAGGTTTCCTCTGGAAACACCATATATTTT
d_call: TRBD2; j_call: TRBJ2-2; clone_size: -; v_call: TRBV7-3; cdr3_length: 16; cdr3_aa: CASSQSGGRNTGELFF; cdr3_nt: TGTGCCAGCAGCCAAAGCGGGGGGAGAAACACCGGGGAGCTGTTTTTT
d_call: -; j_call: TRBJ2-3; clone_size: -; v_call: TRBV7-2; cdr3_length: 14; cdr3_aa: CASSLDGGWDTQYF; cdr3_nt: TGTGCCAGCAGCTTAGACGGGGGTTGGGATACGCAGTATTTT
d_call: -; j_call: TRBJ1-3; clone_size: -; v_call: TRBV7-8; cdr3_length: 14; cdr3_aa: CASSLGESGNTIYF; cdr3_nt: TGTGCCAGCAGCTTAGGAGAATCTGGAAACACCATATATTTT
d_call: TRBD1; j_call: TRBJ2-2; clone_size: -; v_call: TRBV25-1; cdr3_length: 15; cdr3_aa: CASRGGQGDTGELFF; cdr3_nt: TGTGCCAGCCGGGGCGGGCAGGGGGACACCGGGGAGCTGTTTTTT
d_call: -; j_call: TRBJ2-4; clone_size: -; v_call: TRBV7-2; cdr3_length: 14; cdr3_aa: CASSLAPAKNIQYF; cdr3_nt: TGTGCCAGCAGCTTAGCCCCTGCCAAAAACATTCAGTACTTC
d_call: TRBD1; j_call: TRBJ2-7; clone_size: -; v_call: TRBV12-3/TRBV12-4; cdr3_length: 13; cdr3_aa: CASRPGTGVEQYF; cdr3_nt: TGTGCCAGCAGACCCGGGACAGGGGTCGAGCAGTACTTC
d_call: TRBD1; j_call: TRBJ2-3; clone_size: -; v_call: TRBV7-2; cdr3_length: 16; cdr3_aa: CASSARGTGRSDTQYF; cdr3_nt: TGTGCCAGCAGCGCCCGGGGGACAGGTCGGTCGGATACGCAGTATTTT
d_call: -; j_call: TRBJ1-2; clone_size: -; v_call: TRBV5-1; cdr3_length: 15; cdr3_aa: CASSLAASFNYGYTF; cdr3_nt: TGCGCCAGCAGCTTGGCCGCGTCGTTTAACTATGGCTACACCTTC